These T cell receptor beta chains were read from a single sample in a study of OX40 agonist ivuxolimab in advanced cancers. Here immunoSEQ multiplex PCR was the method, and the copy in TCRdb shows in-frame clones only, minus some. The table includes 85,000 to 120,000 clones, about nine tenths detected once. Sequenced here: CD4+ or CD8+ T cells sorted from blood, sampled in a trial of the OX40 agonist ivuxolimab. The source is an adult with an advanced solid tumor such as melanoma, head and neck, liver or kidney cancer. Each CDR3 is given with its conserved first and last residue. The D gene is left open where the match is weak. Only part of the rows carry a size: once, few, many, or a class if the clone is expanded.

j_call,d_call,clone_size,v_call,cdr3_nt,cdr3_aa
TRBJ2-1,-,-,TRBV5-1,TGCGCCAGCAGCTTGGCCGGGACTTTCTCCTACAATGAGCAGTTCTTC,CASSLAGTFSYNEQFF
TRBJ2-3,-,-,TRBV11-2,TGTGCCAGCAGCTTAGGCCCGGCGGGGCGCACAGATACGCAGTATTTT,CASSLGPAGRTDTQYF
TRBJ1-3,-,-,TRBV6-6,TGTGCCAGCAGTTACTCCTTGAGCTCTGGAAACACCATATATTTT,CASSYSLSSGNTIYF
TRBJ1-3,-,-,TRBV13,TGTGCCAGCGAGGCCAGAGCTGGAAACACCATATATTTT,CASEARAGNTIYF
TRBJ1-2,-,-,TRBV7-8,TGTGCCAGCAGCCGCCGACAGGACCTGTCCCCCGACTATGGCTACACCTTC,CASSRRQDLSPDYGYTF
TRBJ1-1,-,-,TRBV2,TGTGCCAGCATAGGCCTCCTCACGGGGACTGAAGCTTTCTTT,CASIGLLTGTEAFF
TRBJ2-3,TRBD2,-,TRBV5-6,TGTGCCAGCCGGACTAGCGGGTTCACAGATACGCAGTATTTT,CASRTSGFTDTQYF
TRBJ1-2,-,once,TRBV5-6,TGTGCCAGCAGCTGGCAGGGCTATGGCTACACCTTC,CASSWQGYGYTF
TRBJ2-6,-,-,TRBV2,TGTGCCAGCAGCCAGGCGAAGAGCTCTGGGGCCAACGTCCTGACTTTC,CASSQAKSSGANVLTF
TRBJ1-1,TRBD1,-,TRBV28,TGTGCCAGCAGTTCAGGGGGGCAGGTCACTGAAGCTTTCTTT,CASSSGGQVTEAFF
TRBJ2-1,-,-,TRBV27,TGTGCCAGCAGCCCAGGGCCCAGTGAGCAGTTCTTC,CASSPGPSEQFF
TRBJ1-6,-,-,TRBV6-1,TGTGCCAGCAGTGAAATGACGAGCTCCTATAATTCACCCCTCCACTTT,CASSEMTSSYNSPLHF
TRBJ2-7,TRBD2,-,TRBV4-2,TGTGCCAGCAGCCAAGAGACTAGCAGCTACTACGAGCAGTACTTC,CASSQETSSYYEQYF
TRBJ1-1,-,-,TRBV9,TGTGCCAGCAGCCCACACCTGCAATGGGGTAGGGAGAACACTGAAGCTTTCTTT,CASSPHLQWGRENTEAFF
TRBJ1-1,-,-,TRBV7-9,TGTGCCAGCAGCTTAGCGCTCACAGGATCTGAAGCTTTCTTT,CASSLALTGSEAFF
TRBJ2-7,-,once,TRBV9,TGTGCCAGCAGCGCAACAGGGATTTCCTACGAGCAGTACTTC,CASSATGISYEQYF
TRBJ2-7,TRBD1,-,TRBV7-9,TGTGCCAGCAACCTCCGGGACAGCTACGAGCAGTACTTC,CASNLRDSYEQYF
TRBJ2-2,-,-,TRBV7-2,TGTGCCAGCAGCCAAGGGTTGGGGACCTACACCGGGGAGCTGTTTTTT,CASSQGLGTYTGELFF
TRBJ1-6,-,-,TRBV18,TGTGCCAGCTCACAACTACACAATTCACCCCTCCACTTT,CASSQLHNSPLHF
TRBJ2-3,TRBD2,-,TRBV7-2,TGTGCCAGCAGCGTCCTAGCGGGGGTTCACACAGATACGCAGTATTTT,CASSVLAGVHTDTQYF